This record concerns one TCR beta chain sequence. Original processing methods: Amplified reference gene primers provided the basis for estimating nucleated cell counts. Assay: immunoSEQ multiplex PCR; the TCRdb copy retains only in-frame clones and omits some. That table furnishes V, J and clone size, whereas the DNA furnished D and trimming. The sample includes about 120,000 clones, around four fifths of them seen just once. These data originate in a study of blood T cell repertoires in COVID-19. Study-wide background: The samples span acute and convalescent COVID-19 from the United States, Italy and Spain. Sources were T cells, B-cell-depleted T cells, or PBMCs; the material itself was cDNA or gDNA.

Germline V CDR1 and CDR2: MDHEN, SYDVKM. This CDR3 is built from 14 residues. Trimming left V 8 bases short and J 7 bases short, with 17 bases between. The clonotype was recovered from a man in his fifties or sixties with acute or convalescent COVID-19. The chain couples TRBV28 to TRBJ1-4; tentatively, D is TRBD1 (6 bases). Sequenced material: peripheral blood. CDR3 protein: CASRKGGPAEKLFF. The CDR3 DNA reads TGTGCCAGCCGCAAGGGGGGGCCTGCTGAAAAACTGTTTTTT.